This TCR beta chain was identified in a study of blood T cell repertoires in COVID-19 (dated by TCRdb to about 2020). Background on the whole study: Samples covering the acute and convalescent phases of COVID-19 were provided by collaborators in the United States, Italy and Spain. The prospective study material was composed of cDNA or gDNA derived from T cells, B-cell-depleted T cells, or PBMCs. Deeply sampled blood TCRbeta repertoires from subjects exposed to, actively infected with, or recovered from COVID-19 were included in the dataset. A freely available public database, intended as a resource for researchers studying the immune response to SARS-CoV-2, is where the repertoires were released. The samples were drawn from two sources: the first 160 participants of the ongoing ImmuneRACE study, and 1,200 or so subjects contributed by 6 global collaborators. Sample metadata almost always included a de-identified subject ID, COVID-19 status, age in years and sex. HLA class I and class II types, where available, came from metadata supplied by the sample provider rather than from assay-based typing. Paper-wide results and their limitations: The quantity of clinical and demographic metadata differed by source and by participant and was supplied without curation.

From a lookup of the germline V gene, CDR1 and CDR2 are MNHEY and SVGAGI. The cysteine opens and the phenylalanine closes a CDR3 of 14 amino acids. Only the CDR3 DNA is retained, 42 bases long and in frame from the first base. Trimming removed 6 bases from V and 3 bases from J; the gene matches leave 8 bases unexplained. Participants in the prospective study were aged about 18 to 89 years, lived in 20 to 30 United States geographic areas, and enrolled through a virtual design. Cohort assignment in the prospective study relied on participant-reported clinical history from a screening survey and a study questionnaire. A participant counted as exposed if, within 2 weeks of entering the study, that participant had been in contact with someone who had a PCR-confirmed or clinician-diagnosed COVID-19 case. In the prospective study, whole blood, serum and a nasopharyngeal or oropharyngeal swab were collected from each participant by mobile phlebotomists. Additional blood draws and questionnaires over an approximately 2-month period could optionally be provided by prospective study participants. Blood samples from the prospective study were shipped frozen or at room temperature prior to DNA extraction.

The immunoSEQ Assay, a bias-controlled multiplex PCR, was used to amplify TCRbeta CDR3 regions from genomic DNA. Under the source paper's analysis protocol: Nucleated cell counts per sample were estimated from amplification of reference gene primers within the assay. To quantify the absolute abundance of each unique TCRbeta CDR3 rearrangement, sequence reads were collapsed and filtered. Productive Simpson clonality was computed per sample as the square root of Simpson's diversity index over productive rearrangements. TCRdb holds this immuneACCESS table with in-frame rearrangements only. Some clones are missing; in checked studies, unresolved V genes explain under half, and the rest has no known cause. V, J and clone size are those of that table, while D and trimming were read from the DNA. The sample data list some 300,000 clones, and approximately 89% of these were observed just once. The biggest ten clones account for 2.9% of the sample.

Concerning this clone itself: Its antigen is currently not known. Base qualities are missing; no much larger clone stands one base away.

The sequence is built from TRBV6-5 and TRBJ2-7, with TRBD1 matching 7 junction bases. The sample comprised PBMCs or T cells enriched from blood (not recorded which). The TCR sequence derives from a woman aged 50 to 65 who had been exposed to COVID-19. At the DNA level, the sequence is TGTGCCAGCAGACCGGGACAGAGCTTCTACGAGCAGTACTTC. This encodes CASRPGQSFYEQYF.